Each of the 3 T cell receptor beta chains below was sequenced from the same sample in a study of T cells after somatic rescue of genetic block. The repertoire was sequenced with immunoSEQ multiplex PCR; TCRdb's copy has only in-frame clones and lacks some. The table shows about 8,000 clones, with roughly 80% occurring only once. Sequenced sample: peripheral blood mononuclear cells (PBMCs). The receptors derive from a boy between 10 and 17 years old.

This clone has a handful of counts. The CDR3 sequence: CASSPTYTDTQYF. CDR3 nucleotides: TGTGCCAGCAGCCCAACGTACACAGATACGCAGTATTTT. This chain links TRBV5-4 with TRBJ2-3; no definite D call. The CDR3 is 13 residues long. The germline V and J ends were trimmed by 4 bases and 2 bases, with 8 bases remaining between them. CDR1 is SGHNT and CDR2 is YYREEE in the germline V gene (reference sequence).

The rearrangement uses TRBV5-1 and TRBJ2-1; tentatively, D is TRBD2 (6 bases). This CDR3 has 13 residues. Germline CDR1 and CDR2: SGHRS and YFSETQ. V was shortened by 0 bases and J by 9 bases, with 10 bases between the two germline ends. CDR3 DNA sequence: TGCGCCAGCAGCTTGGGACTAGGCAGTGAGCAGTTCTTC. It yields the protein CASSLGLGSEQFF. Supplemented by reference TRBV5-1 and TRBJ2-1, the full variable domain reads KAGVTQTPRYLIKTRGQQVTLSCSPISGHRSVSWYQQTPGQGLQFLFEYFSETQRNKGNFPGRFSGRQFSNSRSEMNVSTLELGDSALYLCASSLGLGSEQFFGPGTRLTVL.

This chain uses TRBV11-3 with TRBJ2-3; D not certain. Trimming removed 6 bases from V and 0 bases from J, with 7 bases in between. Germline V gene sequence: CDR1 SGHNT, CDR2 YENEEA. The CDR3 totals 13 residues. CDR3: CASRLTSTDTQYF. The CDR3 bases are TGTGCCAGCAGGTTAACTAGCACAGATACGCAGTATTTT.